The 30 T cell receptor beta chains given below trace back to one sample, sequenced in a study of control samples from healthy donors and cancer patients. Assay: immunoSEQ multiplex PCR; the TCRdb copy retains only in-frame clones and omits some. In the table there are around 100,000 clones, more than 85% of which are singletons. Sequencing was done on a sample of blood. Every receptor here comes from a man younger than 40 in good health.

This clone was seen a few times. The CDR3 coding sequence is TGCAGTGCTAGTAGGTTTGGCCGGGGAGGATACGGTGAAGCTTTCTTT. Amino acid sequence: CSASRFGRGGYGEAFF. V is TRBV20-1 and J is TRBJ1-1; D unclear. The CDR3 is made up of 16 amino acids. V shed 3 bases and J shed 7 bases, with 24 bases lying between them. Germline V gene sequence: CDR1 DFQATT, CDR2 SNEGSKA (reference sequence).

J is TRBJ1-5 and V is TRBV2, with 8 bases that match TRBD1. Per the germline V gene, CDR1 is SNHLY and CDR2 is FYNNEI. V trimming: 5 bases; J trimming: 5 bases; junction bases outside the gene matches: 8. The CDR3 covers 15 residues. The CDR3 bases are TGTGCCAGCAGTCACCGGGACAGGTGGGATCAGCCCCAGCATTTT. Encoded protein: CASSHRDRWDQPQHF.

This clone was picked up one time. The J gene is TRBJ1-5, the V gene TRBV20-1; possible D gene TRBD1, 5 bases. Trimming cost V 3 bases and J 4 bases, with 10 bases left between them. Per the germline V gene, CDR1 is DFQATT and CDR2 is SNEGSKA (reference sequence). There are 13 residues in the CDR3. The CDR3: CSASRGENQPQHF. Here the CDR3 DNA reads TGCAGTGCTAGTCGGGGGGAGAATCAGCCCCAGCATTTT.

Comment on this clone: The sample contains more than one DNA sequence encoding this CDR3. The chain has TRBV30 and TRBJ1-1, with D hard to call. Germline V CDR1 and CDR2: GTSNPN, SVGIG (reference sequence). The CDR3 loop spans 11 amino acids. Trimming took off 4 bases at V and 5 bases at J, with 8 bases between the two ends. The DNA for the CDR3 is TGTGCCTGGATAAGGAGGACTGAAGCTTTCTTT. This codes for CAWIRRTEAFF. The whole variable domain, filled in from reference TRBV30 and TRBJ1-1, reads SQTIHQWPATLVQPVGSPLSLECTVEGTSNPNLYWYRQAAGRGLQLLFYSVGIGQISSEVPQNLSASRPQDRQFILSSKKLLLSDSGFYLCAWIRRTEAFFGQGTRLTVV.

This sequence joins TRBV20-1 and TRBJ2-1; D not certain. CDR3 size: 11 residues. V gave up 7 bases and J gave up 8 bases, with 12 bases separating them. The germline gives CDR1 DFQATT, CDR2 SNEGSKA (reference sequence). This chain's CDR3 is CSGEVGDEQFF. The CDR3 DNA sequence: TGCAGTGGTGAGGTCGGCGATGAGCAGTTCTTC.

The chain combines TRBV27 with TRBJ2-5; a weak D match, TRBD1 (6 bases). Germline CDR1 reads MNHEY; CDR2 reads SMNVEV (reference sequence). Trimming stripped 1 base from V and 6 bases from J, with 24 bases between. This CDR3 has 18 residues. DNA of the CDR3: TGTGCCAGCAGTTTATTGGATATCCAGGGGCGCGTCGGGAAGACCCAGTACTTC. Protein sequence: CASSLLDIQGRVGKTQYF.

V usage is TRBV27 and J usage is TRBJ1-6, with D maybe TRBD1 (5 bases). V was trimmed by 3 bases and J by 4 bases, leaving 13 bases between them. This CDR3 has 16 amino acids. Germline V gene sequence: CDR1 MNHEY, CDR2 SMNVEV (reference sequence). The chain's CDR3 is CASSLRPGQYNSPLHF. CDR3 DNA sequence: TGTGCCAGCAGTTTGAGACCGGGGCAATATAATTCACCCCTCCACTTT.

V and J are TRBV11-3 and TRBJ1-4, with D hard to call. Looked up from germline, CDR1 is SGHNT and CDR2 is YENEEA. There are 15 residues in the CDR3. Trimming stripped 2 bases from V and 4 bases from J, with 11 bases between. CDR3 region: CASSLMGAHNEKLFF. The DNA for the CDR3 is TGTGCCAGCAGCTTAATGGGCGCTCATAATGAAAAACTGTTTTTT.

This chain uses TRBV5-1 with TRBJ2-1; TRBD1 aligns across 11 bases. The J segment lost 8 bases and the V segment lost 4 bases, leaving 5 bases of the junction unmatched. This CDR3 contains 14 residues. Per germline, CDR1 SGHRS and CDR2 YFSETQ. DNA of the CDR3: TGCGCCAGCAGCATCCGGGACAGGGGGGATGAGCAGTTCTTC. It specifies CASSIRDRGDEQFF.

The chain recombines TRBV19 with TRBJ1-1; 8 bases line up with TRBD1. Looked up from germline, CDR1 is LNHDA and CDR2 is SQIVND (reference sequence). This CDR3 spans 15 amino acids. With V trimmed by 5 bases and J by 3 bases, 8 bases remained unmatched. CDR3 sequence (DNA): TGTGCCAGTAGTCCGGGGACAGGTCACTACACTGAAGCTTTCTTT. Protein: CASSPGTGHYTEAFF.

This rearrangement joins TRBV7-9 to TRBJ1-4, with D unclear. The CDR3 runs 15 residues. In germline, CDR1 is SEHNR, CDR2 FQNEAQ (reference sequence). V lost 0 bases to trimming and J lost 4 bases, with 9 bases between them. CDR3 sequence: CASSLALGSNEKLFF. The DNA for the CDR3 is TGTGCCAGCAGCTTAGCGCTGGGAAGTAATGAAAAACTGTTTTTT.

The chain combines TRBV7-2 with TRBJ2-2; 7 nucleotides match TRBD2. After removal of 8 bases from V and 2 bases from J, the junction contained 11 bases not matched to a gene. CDR3 size: 16 residues. Germline values: CDR1 SGHTA, CDR2 FQGNSA. CDR3 residues: CASRKRASGNTGELFF. As DNA, the CDR3 is TGTGCCAGCCGAAAAAGGGCTAGCGGTAACACCGGGGAGCTGTTTTTT.

The chain combines TRBV10-3 with TRBJ1-3; the match to TRBD1 covers 11 bases. The V gene end was trimmed by 6 bases and the J gene end by 4 bases; junction bases not matched to a gene: 8. Germline CDR1 ENHRY, CDR2 SYGVKD. The CDR3 is made up of 16 amino acids. The CDR3 DNA sequence: TGTGCCATCAGCGATTCGGACAGGGGGCACGGAAACACCATATATTTT. Amino acids: CAISDSDRGHGNTIYF.

The chain couples TRBV7-3 to TRBJ2-2; 7 nucleotides align to TRBD1. There are 15 residues in the CDR3. After removal of 0 bases from V and 4 bases from J, the junction contained 2 bases not matched to a gene. The germline gives CDR1 SGHTA, CDR2 FQGTGA. This CDR3 is CASSLTRTGTGELFF. The CDR3 DNA reads TGTGCCAGCAGCTTAACACGGACAGGCACCGGGGAGCTGTTTTTT.

This clone was recorded a few times. The rearrangement links TRBV5-4 to TRBJ2-7; D remains ambiguous. The CDR3 runs 13 residues. The V gene lost 4 bases and the J gene lost 2 bases, with 10 bases spanning the gap. The germline CDR1 and CDR2 sequences are SGHNT and YYREEE (reference sequence). The CDR3 here is CASSREGTYEQYF. The CDR3 nucleotides are TGTGCCAGCAGCAGGGAAGGGACCTACGAGCAGTACTTC.

The rearrangement joins TRBV7-8 to TRBJ1-5, with 8 bases matching TRBD1. The CDR3 consists of 17 residues. The germline V gene has CDR1 SGHVS and CDR2 FQNEAQ. The ends lost 5 bases at V and 3 bases at J; junction bases unmatched: 12. The CDR3 sequence: CASSEAYQGALNQPQHF. The CDR3 DNA is TGTGCCAGCAGCGAAGCATACCAGGGGGCGCTCAATCAGCCCCAGCATTTT.

For the CDR3, the DNA is TGTGCCAGCAGCCCTGTCCTAAACAATGAGCAGTTCTTC. Amino acids: CASSPVLNNEQFF. This chain links TRBV5-6 with TRBJ2-1, with D unresolved. The CDR3 is 13 residues long. V dropped 4 bases and J dropped 5 bases, with 10 bases sitting between them. Germline CDR1 is SGHDT and CDR2 is YYEEEE.

V and J are TRBV10-3 and TRBJ1-5; D is ambiguous. From germline, CDR1 is ENHRY and CDR2 SYGVKD. V was trimmed by 0 bases and J by 4 bases, leaving 10 bases between them. The CDR3 contains 15 residues. CDR3 nucleotide sequence: TGTGCCATCAGTGAGTCGGAGACGGGTAATCAGCCCCAGCATTTT. Encoded protein: CAISESETGNQPQHF.

This chain uses TRBV3-1 (or the pseudogene TRBV3-2) with TRBJ2-1; 10 bases line up with TRBD2. The germline V gene encodes CDR1 LGHDT and CDR2 YNNKEL (reference sequence). The V gene end was trimmed by 0 bases and the J gene end by 6 bases; junction bases not matched to a gene: 14. The CDR3 consists of 19 residues. The CDR3 DNA follows: TGTGCCAGCAGCCAAGAAAGCCTAGCGGGGGCCCTCAACCTCAATGAGCAGTTCTTC. Amino acid sequence: CASSQESLAGALNLNEQFF.

This chain links TRBV30 with TRBJ2-2, with 9 positions matching TRBD2. The germline CDR1 and CDR2 sequences are GTSNPN and SVGIG (reference sequence). The V gene end was trimmed by 3 bases and the J gene end by 4 bases; junction bases not matched to a gene: 6. This CDR3 has 15 amino acids. The CDR3: CAWRREGRGTGELFF. CDR3 nucleotides: TGTGCCTGGAGGCGGGAGGGCCGGGGCACCGGGGAGCTGTTTTTT.

The chain has TRBV30 and TRBJ1-6; D gene uncertain. This CDR3 has 13 residues. Germline V gene data show CDR1 as GTSNPN and CDR2 as SVGIG (reference sequence). V lost 2 bases, J lost 9 bases, and 11 bases lay in between. The DNA of the CDR3 is TGTGCCTGGAGTTGGAGGTGGGCTTCACCCCTCCACTTT. Encoded protein: CAWSWRWASPLHF.

With regard to this clone: Different DNA sequences within this sample yield the same CDR3. The rearrangement joins TRBV4-2 to TRBJ1-5; 8 bases are a match to TRBD1. Germline CDR1 reads LGHNA; CDR2 reads YNFKEQ. The CDR3 is made up of 14 amino acids. J lost 5 bases, V lost 1 base, and 1 base had no gene match. In DNA, the CDR3 is TGTGCCAGCAGCCAAGGACAGGGGTATCAGCCCCAGCATTTT. Protein: CASSQGQGYQPQHF.

This chain links TRBV28 with TRBJ2-1; 7 nucleotides match TRBD1. The CDR3 covers 14 residues. In germline, CDR1 is MDHEN, CDR2 SYDVKM. With 7 bases clipped from V and 3 bases from J, the junction kept 6 bases outside the gene matches. The CDR3 coding sequence is TGTGCCAGCAAGCAGGGGGAGCACTACAATGAGCAGTTCTTC. Amino acid sequence: CASKQGEHYNEQFF.

The V call is TRBV13, the J call TRBJ2-5; D unclear. This CDR3 has 12 amino acids. V lost 4 bases and J 2 bases, leaving 5 bases between the germline ends. Germline CDR1 is PRHDT and CDR2 is FYEKMQ (reference sequence). CDR3 coding DNA: TGTGCCAGCAGCTCCTGGCAAGAGACCCAGTACTTC. Its protein product is CASSSWQETQYF. Supplemented by reference TRBV13 and TRBJ2-5, the full variable domain reads AAGVIQSPRHLIKEKRETATLKCYPIPRHDTVYWYQQGPGQDPQFLISFYEKMQSDKGSIPDRFSAQQFSDYHSELNMSSLELGDSALYFCASSSWQETQYFGPGTRLLVL.

This clone has ten or more counts. This rearrangement joins TRBV30 to TRBJ1-6; the match to TRBD1 covers 8 bases. The V segment lost 0 bases and the J segment 8 bases; nucleotides outside the gene matches: 0. This CDR3 region has 13 residues. The germline V gene encodes CDR1 GTSNPN and CDR2 SVGIG (reference sequence). The CDR3 reads CAWSVQGDSPLHF. The CDR3 DNA is TGTGCCTGGAGTGTACAGGGGGATTCACCCCTCCACTTT.

This chain joins TRBV30 and TRBJ2-5; 9 nucleotides line up with TRBD1. CDR3 length: 15 amino acids. J gave up 5 bases and V 1 base, and 8 bases lay outside the gene matches. Germline V gene data show CDR1 as GTSNPN and CDR2 as SVGIG (reference sequence). The CDR3 coding sequence is TGTGCCTGGAGTGGGACAGGGGCCCGGCGGGAGACCCAGTACTTC. Translating gives CAWSGTGARRETQYF.

The V and J genes are TRBV6-2 or TRBV6-3 and TRBJ1-1, with D hard to call. V lost 2 bases to trimming and J lost 1 base, with 5 bases between them. The CDR3 has 13 amino acids. The germline V gene has CDR1 MNHEY and CDR2 SVGEGT. CDR3 sequence (DNA): TGTGCCAGCAGTTACGGCGAGAACACTGAAGCTTTCTTT. Protein sequence: CASSYGENTEAFF.

This sequence joins TRBV5-1 and TRBJ1-5; possible D gene TRBD1, 5 bases. The ends were cut back, 4 bases at V and 7 bases at J, with 18 bases in the middle. The CDR3 runs to 15 residues. Germline-derived CDR1 and CDR2 are SGHRS and YFSETQ. The CDR3 region has the DNA TGCGCCAGCAGCCCCCAAGGGGATCCAGGGCAGCCCCAGCATTTT. Its translation is CASSPQGDPGQPQHF.

This chain uses TRBV25-1 with TRBJ2-3; possible D gene TRBD2, 6 bases. Germline CDR1 is MGHDK and CDR2 is SYGVNS. CDR3 length: 14 residues. V was cut by 8 bases and J by 6 bases, with 18 bases left in between. CDR3 in amino acids: CASRRAQRADTQYF. DNA of the CDR3: TGTGCCAGCCGGAGGGCCCAGCGGGCCGATACGCAGTATTTT.

The gene calls are TRBV7-9 and TRBJ2-1, with 7 positions matching TRBD1. Germline V CDR1 and CDR2: SEHNR, FQNEAQ (reference sequence). The CDR3 loop spans 15 amino acids. Trimming took 6 bases from V and 8 from J; bases not matched to a gene: 13. As DNA, the CDR3 is TGTGCCAGCAGTTCCCGGGACAGTCTTTTCTATGAGCAGTTCTTC. This sequence encodes CASSSRDSLFYEQFF.